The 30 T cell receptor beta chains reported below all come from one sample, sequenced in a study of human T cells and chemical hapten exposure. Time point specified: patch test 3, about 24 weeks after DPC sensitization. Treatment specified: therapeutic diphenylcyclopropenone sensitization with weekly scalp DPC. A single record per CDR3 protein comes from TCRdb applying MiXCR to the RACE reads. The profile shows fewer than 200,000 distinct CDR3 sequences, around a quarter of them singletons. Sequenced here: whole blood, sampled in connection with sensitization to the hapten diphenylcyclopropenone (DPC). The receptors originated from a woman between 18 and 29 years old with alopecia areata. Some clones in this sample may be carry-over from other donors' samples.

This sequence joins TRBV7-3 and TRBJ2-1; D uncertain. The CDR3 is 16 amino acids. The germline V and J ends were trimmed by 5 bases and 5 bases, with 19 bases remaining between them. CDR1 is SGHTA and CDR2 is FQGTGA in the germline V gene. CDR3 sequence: CASSPLTGPLNNEQFF. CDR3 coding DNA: TGTGCCAGCAGCCCCCTAACGGGTCCCCTTAACAATGAGCAGTTCTTC.

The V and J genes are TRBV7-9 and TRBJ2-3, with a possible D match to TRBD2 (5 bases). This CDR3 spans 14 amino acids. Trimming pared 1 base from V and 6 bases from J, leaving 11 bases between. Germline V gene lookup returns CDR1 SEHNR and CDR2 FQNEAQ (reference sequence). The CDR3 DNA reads TGTGCCAGCAGCTTAGACCAACTAGGGGATACGCAGTATTTT. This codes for CASSLDQLGDTQYF.

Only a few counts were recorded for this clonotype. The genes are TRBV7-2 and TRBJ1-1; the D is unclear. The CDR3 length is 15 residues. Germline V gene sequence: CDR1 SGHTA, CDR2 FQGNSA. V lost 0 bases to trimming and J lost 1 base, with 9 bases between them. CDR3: CASSLALGSNTEAFF. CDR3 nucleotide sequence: TGTGCCAGCAGCTTAGCGCTTGGCTCGAACACTGAAGCTTTCTTT.

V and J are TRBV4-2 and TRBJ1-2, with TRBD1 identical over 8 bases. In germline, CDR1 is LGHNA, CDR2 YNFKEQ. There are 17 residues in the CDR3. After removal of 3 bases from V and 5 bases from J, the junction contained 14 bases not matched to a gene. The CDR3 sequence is CASSHRSAGTGQYGYTF. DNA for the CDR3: TGTGCCAGCAGCCATCGGTCCGCCGGGACAGGCCAGTATGGCTACACCTTC.

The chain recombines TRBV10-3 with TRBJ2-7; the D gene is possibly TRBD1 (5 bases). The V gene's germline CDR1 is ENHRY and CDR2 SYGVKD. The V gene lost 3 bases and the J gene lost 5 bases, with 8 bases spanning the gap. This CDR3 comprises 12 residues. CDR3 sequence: CAISDRANEQYF. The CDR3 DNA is TGTGCCATCAGTGACAGGGCCAACGAGCAGTACTTC.

In DNA, the CDR3 is TGTGCCAGCAGCTGGACAGTCCCCTCCACCGGGGAGCTGTTTTTT. It codes for CASSWTVPSTGELFF. The chain uses TRBV6-2 or TRBV6-3 and TRBJ2-2, with D possibly being TRBD1 (6 bases). This CDR3 has 15 amino acids. Trimming removed 6 bases at V and 4 bases at J, with 15 bases between. CDR1 is MNHEY, CDR2 SVGEGT, per germline.

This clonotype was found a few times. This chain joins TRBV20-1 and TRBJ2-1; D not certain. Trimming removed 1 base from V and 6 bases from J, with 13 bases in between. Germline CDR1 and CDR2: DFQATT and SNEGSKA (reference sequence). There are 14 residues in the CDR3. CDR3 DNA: TGCAGTGCTAGAGCCTATGAAACGGCCAATGAGCAGTTCTTC. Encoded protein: CSARAYETANEQFF.

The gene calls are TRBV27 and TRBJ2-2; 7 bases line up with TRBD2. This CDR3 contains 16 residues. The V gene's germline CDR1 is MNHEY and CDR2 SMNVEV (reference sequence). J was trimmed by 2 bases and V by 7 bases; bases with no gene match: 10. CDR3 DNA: TGTGCCAGCACCCCATTAGTGGGACTAAACACCGGGGAGCTGTTTTTT. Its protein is CASTPLVGLNTGELFF.

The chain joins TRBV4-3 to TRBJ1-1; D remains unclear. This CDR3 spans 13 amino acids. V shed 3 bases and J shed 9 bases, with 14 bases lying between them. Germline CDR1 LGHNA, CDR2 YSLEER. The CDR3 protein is CASSQSGGGKAFF. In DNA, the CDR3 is TGCGCCAGCAGCCAGTCGGGCGGAGGCAAAGCTTTCTTT.

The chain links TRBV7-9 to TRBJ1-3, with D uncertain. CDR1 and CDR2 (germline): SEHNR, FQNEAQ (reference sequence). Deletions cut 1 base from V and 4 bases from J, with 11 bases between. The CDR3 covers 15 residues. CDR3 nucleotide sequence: TGTGCCAGCAGCTTAGAAGGAGCAATCGGAAACACCATATATTTT. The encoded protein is CASSLEGAIGNTIYF.

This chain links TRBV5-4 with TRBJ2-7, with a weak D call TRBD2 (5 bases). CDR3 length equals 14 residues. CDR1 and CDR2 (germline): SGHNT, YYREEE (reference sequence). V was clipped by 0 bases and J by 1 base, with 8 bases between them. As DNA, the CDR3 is TGTGCCAGCAGCTTGGCGGGAAGGTCCTACGAGCAGTACTTC. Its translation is CASSLAGRSYEQYF. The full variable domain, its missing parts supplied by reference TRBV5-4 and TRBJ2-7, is ETGVTQSPTHLIKTRGQQVTLRCSSQSGHNTVSWYQQALGQGPQFIFQYYREEENGRGNFPPRFSGLQFPNYSSELNVNALELDDSALYLCASSLAGRSYEQYFGPGTRLTVT.

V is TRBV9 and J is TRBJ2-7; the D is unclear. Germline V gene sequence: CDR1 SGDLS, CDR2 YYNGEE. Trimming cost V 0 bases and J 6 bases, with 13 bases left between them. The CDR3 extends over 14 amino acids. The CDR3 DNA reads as TGTGCCAGCAGCGTAGCCCCGGACGTCTCCGAGCAGTACTTC. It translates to CASSVAPDVSEQYF.

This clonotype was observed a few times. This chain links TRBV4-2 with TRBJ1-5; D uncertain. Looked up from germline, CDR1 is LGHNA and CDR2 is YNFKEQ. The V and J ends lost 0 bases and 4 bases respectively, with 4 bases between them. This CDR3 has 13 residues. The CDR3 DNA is TGTGCCAGCAGCCAAGACGTAAATCAGCCCCAGCATTTT. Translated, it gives CASSQDVNQPQHF.

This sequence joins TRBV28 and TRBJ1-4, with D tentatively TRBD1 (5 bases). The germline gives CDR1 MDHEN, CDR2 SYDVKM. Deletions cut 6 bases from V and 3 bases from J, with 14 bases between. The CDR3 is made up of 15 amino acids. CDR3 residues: CASRRGGGPNEKLFF. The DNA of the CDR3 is TGTGCCAGCAGGAGGGGTGGAGGCCCTAATGAAAAACTGTTTTTT.

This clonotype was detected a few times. The CDR3 spells CASSLGGAVAFF. CDR3 DNA: TGTGCCAGCAGCTTGGGGGGGGCTGTCGCTTTCTTT. This chain uses TRBV5-6 with TRBJ1-1; D may be TRBD1 (6 bases). The germline V and J ends were trimmed by 0 bases and 11 bases, with 11 bases remaining between them. The CDR3 covers 12 residues. Per germline, CDR1 SGHDT and CDR2 YYEEEE.

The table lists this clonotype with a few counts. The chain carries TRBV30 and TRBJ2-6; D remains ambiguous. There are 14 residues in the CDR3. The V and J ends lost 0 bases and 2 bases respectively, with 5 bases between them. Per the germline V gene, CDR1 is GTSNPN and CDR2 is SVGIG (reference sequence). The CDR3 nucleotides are TGTGCCTGGAGTGTACAAGCTGGGGCCAACGTCCTGACTTTC. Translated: CAWSVQAGANVLTF. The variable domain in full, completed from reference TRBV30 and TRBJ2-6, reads SQTIHQWPATLVQPVGSPLSLECTVEGTSNPNLYWYRQAAGRGLQLLFYSVGIGQISSEVPQNLSASRPQDRQFILSSKKLLLSDSGFYLCAWSVQAGANVLTFGAGSRLTVL.

The CDR3 coding sequence is TGTGCCAGCAGCTTAGGGGGGGCCCCCTACGAGCAGTACTTC. Translated, it gives CASSLGGAPYEQYF. The chain has TRBV7-9 and TRBJ2-7; D could derive from TRBD1 or TRBD2 (6 bases each). Germline CDR1 SEHNR, CDR2 FQNEAQ (reference sequence). This CDR3 is built from 14 residues. V was clipped by 1 base and J by 2 bases, with 9 bases between them.

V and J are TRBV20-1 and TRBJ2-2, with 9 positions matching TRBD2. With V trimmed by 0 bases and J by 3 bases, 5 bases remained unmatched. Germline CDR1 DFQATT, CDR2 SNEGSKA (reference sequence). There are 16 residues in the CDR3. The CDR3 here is CSARDAGGPYTGELFF. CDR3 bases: TGCAGTGCTAGAGATGCGGGAGGGCCATACACCGGGGAGCTGTTTTTT.

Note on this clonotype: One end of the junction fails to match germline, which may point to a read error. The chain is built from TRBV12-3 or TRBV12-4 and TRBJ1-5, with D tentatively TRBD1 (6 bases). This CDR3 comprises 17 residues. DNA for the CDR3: TGTGCCAGCAGTTTCAGGGGCGGGTTGGCTAGCAATCAGTCCCAGCATTTT. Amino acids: CASSFRGGLASNQSQHF.

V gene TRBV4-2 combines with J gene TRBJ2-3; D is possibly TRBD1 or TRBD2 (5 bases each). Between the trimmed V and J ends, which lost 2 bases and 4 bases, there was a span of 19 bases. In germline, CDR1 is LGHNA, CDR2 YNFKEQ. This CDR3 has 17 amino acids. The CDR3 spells CASSQPRGRMGADTQYF. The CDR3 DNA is TGTGCCAGCAGCCAACCCCGGGGCAGGATGGGTGCAGATACGCAGTATTTT.

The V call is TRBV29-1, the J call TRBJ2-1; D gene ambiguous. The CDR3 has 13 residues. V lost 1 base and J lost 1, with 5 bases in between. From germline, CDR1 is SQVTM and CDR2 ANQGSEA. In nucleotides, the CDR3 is TGCAGCGTTGAAGGCCAGTCCTACAATGAGCAGTTCTTC. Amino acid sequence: CSVEGQSYNEQFF.

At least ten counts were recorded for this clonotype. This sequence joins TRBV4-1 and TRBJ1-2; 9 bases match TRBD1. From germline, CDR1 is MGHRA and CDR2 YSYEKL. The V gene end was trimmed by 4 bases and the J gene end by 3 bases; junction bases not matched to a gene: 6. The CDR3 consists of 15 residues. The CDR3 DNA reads TGCGCCAGCAGCCTCCGGACAGGGGAGTACTATGGCTACACCTTC. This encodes CASSLRTGEYYGYTF.

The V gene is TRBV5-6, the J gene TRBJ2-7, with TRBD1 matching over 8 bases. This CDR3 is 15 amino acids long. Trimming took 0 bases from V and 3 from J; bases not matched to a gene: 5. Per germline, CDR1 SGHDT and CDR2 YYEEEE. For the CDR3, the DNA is TGTGCCAGCAGCTTGGCCGGGACAGGCCGCTACGAGCAGTACTTC. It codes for CASSLAGTGRYEQYF.

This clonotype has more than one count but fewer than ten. The DNA of the CDR3 is TGCGCCAGCAGCCAAGCTCGAAACCGAGGGGGCGCAGACTATGGCTACACCTTC. Its protein is CASSQARNRGGADYGYTF. The V call is TRBV4-3, the J call TRBJ1-2; 7 bases align to TRBD1. The V and J ends lost 1 base and 3 bases, in that order; junction bases with no gene match: 14. The CDR3 extends over 18 amino acids. Germline assignment: CDR1 LGHNA and CDR2 YSLEER.

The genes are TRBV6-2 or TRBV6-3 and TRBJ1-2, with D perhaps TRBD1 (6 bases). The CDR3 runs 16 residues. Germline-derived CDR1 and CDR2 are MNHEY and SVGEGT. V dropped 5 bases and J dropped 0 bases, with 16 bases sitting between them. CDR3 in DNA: TGTGCCAGCAGTCACCCTACCGACAGGCCTAACTATGGCTACACCTTC. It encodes CASSHPTDRPNYGYTF.

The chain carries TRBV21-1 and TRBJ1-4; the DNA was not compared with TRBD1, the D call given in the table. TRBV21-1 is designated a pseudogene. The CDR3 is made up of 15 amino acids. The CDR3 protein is CASPLGGATNEKLFF. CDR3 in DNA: TGTGCCAGCCCCCTGGGGGGGGCAACTAATGAAAAACTGTTTTTT.

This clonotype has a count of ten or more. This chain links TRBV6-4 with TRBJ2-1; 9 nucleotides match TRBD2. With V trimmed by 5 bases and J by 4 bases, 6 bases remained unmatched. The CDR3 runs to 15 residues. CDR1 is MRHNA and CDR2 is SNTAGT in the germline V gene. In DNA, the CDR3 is TGTGCCAGCAGTACCCGCGGGGGGGCTTACAATGAGCAGTTCTTC. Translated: CASSTRGGAYNEQFF.

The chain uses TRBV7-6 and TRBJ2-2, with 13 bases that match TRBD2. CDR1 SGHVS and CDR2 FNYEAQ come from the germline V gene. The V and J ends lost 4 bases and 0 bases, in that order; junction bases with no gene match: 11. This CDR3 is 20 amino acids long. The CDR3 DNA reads TGTGCCAGCAGCTGGGGACGGAACGGACTAGCGGGAGCGAACACCGGGGAGCTGTTTTTT. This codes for CASSWGRNGLAGANTGELFF.

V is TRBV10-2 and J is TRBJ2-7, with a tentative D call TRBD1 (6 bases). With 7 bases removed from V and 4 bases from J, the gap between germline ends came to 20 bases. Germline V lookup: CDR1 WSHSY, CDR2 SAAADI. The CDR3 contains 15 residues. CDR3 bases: TGCGCCAGCACCGCAGGGGCCCCATCAGGTTACGAGCAGTACTTC. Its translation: CASTAGAPSGYEQYF.

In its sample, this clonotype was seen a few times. The CDR3 reads CASSSWTGKYEQYF. The CDR3 region has the DNA TGTGCCAGCAGTTCATGGACAGGGAAGTACGAGCAGTACTTC. This chain connects TRBV12-3 or TRBV12-4 to TRBJ2-7; TRBD1 aligns across 8 bases. There are 14 residues in the CDR3. V lost 4 bases to trimming and J lost 4 bases; unmatched junction nucleotides: 6.